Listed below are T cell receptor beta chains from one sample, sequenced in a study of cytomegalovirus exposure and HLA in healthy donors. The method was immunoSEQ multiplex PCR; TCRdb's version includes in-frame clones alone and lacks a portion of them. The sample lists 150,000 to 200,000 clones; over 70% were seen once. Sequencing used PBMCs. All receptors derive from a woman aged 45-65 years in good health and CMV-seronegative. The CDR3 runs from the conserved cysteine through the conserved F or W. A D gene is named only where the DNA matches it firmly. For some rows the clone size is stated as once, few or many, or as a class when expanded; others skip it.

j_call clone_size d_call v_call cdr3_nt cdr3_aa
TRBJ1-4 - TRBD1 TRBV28 TGTGCCACCTCAGGGGGGCAGTATGAAAAACTGTTTTTT CATSGGQYEKLFF
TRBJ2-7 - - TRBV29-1 TGCAGCGTTGGGGACTTCCGTTGGAGGTCCTATGAGCAGTACTTC CSVGDFRWRSYEQYF
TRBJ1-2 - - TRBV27 TGTGCCAGCAGTTTATCTAGCCACTATGGCTACACCTTC CASSLSSHYGYTF
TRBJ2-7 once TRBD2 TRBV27 TGTGCCAGCAGTTTATCGGGAGGGCTAGCCTACGAGCAGTACTTC CASSLSGGLAYEQYF
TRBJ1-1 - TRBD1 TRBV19 TGTGCCAGTAGCAAGGGGGCTCACACTGAAGCTTTCTTT CASSKGAHTEAFF
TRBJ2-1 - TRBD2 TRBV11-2 TGTGCCAGCAGCTTAGTGGGTCGGGGGGGCGGTGAGCAGTTCTTC CASSLVGRGGGEQFF
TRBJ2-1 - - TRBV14 TGTGCCAGCAGCCAAAGGAGGGACTTTGAGGAGCAGTTCTTC CASSQRRDFEEQFF
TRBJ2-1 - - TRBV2 TGTGCCAGCACCCCGGGGGTAGTCTCCTACAATGAGCAGTTCTTC CASTPGVVSYNEQFF
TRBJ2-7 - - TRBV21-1 TGTGCCAGCAGCAAGACCCGAACTGGACTAGGGGCTTACGAGCAGTACTTC CASSKTRTGLGAYEQYF
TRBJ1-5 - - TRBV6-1 TGTGCCAGCAGCCCCGAGGGCAATCAGCCCCAGCATTTT CASSPEGNQPQHF
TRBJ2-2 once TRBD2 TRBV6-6 TGTGCCAGCACTCCTAGCGGGAACACCGGGGAGCTGTTTTTT CASTPSGNTGELFF
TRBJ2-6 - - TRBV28 TGTGCCAGCAGAGCAGCCGGGACACCCTTCTCTGGGGCCAACGTCCTGACTTTC CASRAAGTPFSGANVLTF
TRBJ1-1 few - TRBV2 TGTGCCAGCAGTAAGCGGACCGTTGGAACTGAAGCTTTCTTT CASSKRTVGTEAFF
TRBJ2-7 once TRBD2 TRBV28 TGTGCCAGCAGTTTCACTAGCGGGGGGTTTTCCTCCTACGAGCAGTACTTC CASSFTSGGFSSYEQYF
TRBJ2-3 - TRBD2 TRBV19 TGTGCCAGTAGGGCCGCGGGAGGGCGGAATACGCAGTATTTT CASRAAGGRNTQYF
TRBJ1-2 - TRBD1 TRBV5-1 TGCGCCAGCAGCTTGCTGGCAGGCCAGGGGGCCTCAGCTAACTATGGCTACACCTTC CASSLLAGQGASANYGYTF
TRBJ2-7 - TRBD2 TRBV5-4 TGTGCCAGCAGCTTGGAGGGGACTAGGCGTTTTGAGCAGTACTTC CASSLEGTRRFEQYF
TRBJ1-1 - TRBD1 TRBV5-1 TGCGCCAGCAGCTTGGGGACAGGGGCCACTGAAGCTTTCTTT CASSLGTGATEAFF
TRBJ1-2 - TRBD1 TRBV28 TGTGCCAGCCGAATGACAGGGTATTTCTATGGCTACACCTTC CASRMTGYFYGYTF
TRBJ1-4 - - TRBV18 TGTGCCAGCTCACCCCTGTCCCAGGATGAAAAACTGTTTTTT CASSPLSQDEKLFF
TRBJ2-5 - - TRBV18 TGTGCCAGCTCACCATTTTCGGAGACCCAGTACTTC CASSPFSETQYF
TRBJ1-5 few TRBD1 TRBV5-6 TGTGCCAGCAGCAACCCTCCGGACAGGGGGTTCCAGCCCCAGCATTTT CASSNPPDRGFQPQHF
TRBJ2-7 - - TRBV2 TGTGCCAGCAGTCGGGGGTTGTACGAGCAGTACTTC CASSRGLYEQYF
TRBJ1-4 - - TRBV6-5 TGTGCCAGCAGTTCTACAGGGTTTGAAAAACTGTTTTTT CASSSTGFEKLFF
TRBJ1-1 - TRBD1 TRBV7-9 TGTGCCAGCAGTTGGGACAGGGGTTATCTAGCTTTCTTT CASSWDRGYLAFF
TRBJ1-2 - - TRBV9 TGTGCCAGCAGCGTAGAAGACAGATCAAACTATGGCTACACCTTC CASSVEDRSNYGYTF
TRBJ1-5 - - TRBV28 TGTGCCAGCCCGCCTACTCAGCCCCAGCATTTT CASPPTQPQHF
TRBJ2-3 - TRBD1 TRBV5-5 TGTGCCAGCAGCTCACGGGACAGGGGACCAGATACGCAGTATTTT CASSSRDRGPDTQYF
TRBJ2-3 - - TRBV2 TGTGCCAGCAGTGGACTAGTTAGCACAGATACGCAGTATTTT CASSGLVSTDTQYF
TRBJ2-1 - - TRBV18 TGTGCCAGCTCATCCACCATTTACAGGGAAAATGAGCAGTTCTTC CASSSTIYRENEQFF
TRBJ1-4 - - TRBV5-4 TGTGCCAGCAGCGGGGGTGGGACAAATCGTGAAAAACTGTTTTTT CASSGGGTNREKLFF
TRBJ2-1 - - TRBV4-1 TGCGCCAGCAGCCAAGATCTACGTCAGGGGAATGAGCAGTTCTTC CASSQDLRQGNEQFF
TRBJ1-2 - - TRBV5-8 TGTGCCAGCAACCTCCAGGGAGGTCCCTATGGCTACACCTTC CASNLQGGPYGYTF
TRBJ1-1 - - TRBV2 TGTGCCAGCAGTGAGCGAGCGGTGAACACTGAAGCTTTCTTT CASSERAVNTEAFF
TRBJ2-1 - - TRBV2 TGTGCCAGCAGTCCACAGGGCAGGAATGAGCAGTTCTTC CASSPQGRNEQFF
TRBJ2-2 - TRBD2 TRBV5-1 TGCGCCAGCAGCTCCGGACTAGCGGGATCCGGGGAGCTGTTTTTT CASSSGLAGSGELFF
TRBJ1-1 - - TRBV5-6 TGTGCCAGCAGCTTGGGATTGGGGCCGATGAACACTGAAGCTTTCTTT CASSLGLGPMNTEAFF
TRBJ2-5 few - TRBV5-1 TGCGCCAGCAGCTCCTTGGGCTCGGAGACCCAGTACTTC CASSSLGSETQYF
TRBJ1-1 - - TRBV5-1 TGCGCCAGCAGCTGGGGGGAGTGGGATGGTGAAGCTTTCTTT CASSWGEWDGEAFF
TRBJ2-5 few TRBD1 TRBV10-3 TGTGCCATCAGTGAGCCTGACAGGGGCCGAGGGGAGACCCAGTACTTC CAISEPDRGRGETQYF
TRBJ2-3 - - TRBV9 TGTGCCAGCAGCGGAAACAGTCACGATACGCAGTATTTT CASSGNSHDTQYF
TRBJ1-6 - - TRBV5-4 TGTGCCAGCAGCTTGGCGGGGTCCCCAGGCTCACCCCTCCACTTT CASSLAGSPGSPLHF
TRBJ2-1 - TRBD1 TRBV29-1 TGCAGCGTTGAGCGGGACAGGGGGCGGAATGAGCAGTTCTTC CSVERDRGRNEQFF
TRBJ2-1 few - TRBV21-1 TGTGCCAGCAGCAACCTGGGACTAGCGGGGAACAATGAGCAGTTCTTC CASSNLGLAGNNEQFF
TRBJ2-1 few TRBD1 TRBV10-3 TGTGCCATCAGCGACGGACAGGGGGCGAATGAGCAGTTCTTC CAISDGQGANEQFF
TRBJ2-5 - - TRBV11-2 TGTGCCAGCAGCCAAAACCGGGAGACCCAGTACTTC CASSQNRETQYF